A single T cell receptor beta chain is shown here with its context. Its antigen remains unidentified. The sample belongs to a study of cytomegalovirus exposure and HLA in healthy donors. Study as a whole: The roughly 100 million unique TCR beta sequences, from 150 million to 200 million T cells, were found by an earlier analysis.

The study's findings and limits: The authors excluded some V segments, including TRBV6-2 and TRBV6-3, as indistinguishable. TCR beta V segments were, for the most part, productive about 87% or about 30% of the time in an earlier analysis. It was in a later analysis that TCR association rates were seen to vary by HLA locus, highest for DRB1 and lowest for HLA-C.

This PCR relied on a set of 60 Vbeta primers and 13 Jbeta primers. Using immunoSEQ multiplex PCR, the repertoire was profiled, and TCRdb retains in-frame clones only, with some absent. The sample holds some 160,000 clones; over 75% are singletons and the top ten take 1.3%. This CDR3 has 15 residues. With 5 bases clipped from V and 5 bases from J, the junction kept 6 bases outside the gene matches. Germline CDR1 reads SGHVS; CDR2 reads FQNEAQ. Sample: PBMCs. V and J are TRBV7-8 and TRBJ2-3, with 11 bases lining up with TRBD1. The TCR sequence derives from a man aged 50 to 60 in good health and CMV-seropositive. The CDR3 is CASSPWGQGVDTQYF. CDR3 DNA sequence: TGTGCCAGCAGCCCCTGGGGACAGGGGGTAGATACGCAGTATTTT.